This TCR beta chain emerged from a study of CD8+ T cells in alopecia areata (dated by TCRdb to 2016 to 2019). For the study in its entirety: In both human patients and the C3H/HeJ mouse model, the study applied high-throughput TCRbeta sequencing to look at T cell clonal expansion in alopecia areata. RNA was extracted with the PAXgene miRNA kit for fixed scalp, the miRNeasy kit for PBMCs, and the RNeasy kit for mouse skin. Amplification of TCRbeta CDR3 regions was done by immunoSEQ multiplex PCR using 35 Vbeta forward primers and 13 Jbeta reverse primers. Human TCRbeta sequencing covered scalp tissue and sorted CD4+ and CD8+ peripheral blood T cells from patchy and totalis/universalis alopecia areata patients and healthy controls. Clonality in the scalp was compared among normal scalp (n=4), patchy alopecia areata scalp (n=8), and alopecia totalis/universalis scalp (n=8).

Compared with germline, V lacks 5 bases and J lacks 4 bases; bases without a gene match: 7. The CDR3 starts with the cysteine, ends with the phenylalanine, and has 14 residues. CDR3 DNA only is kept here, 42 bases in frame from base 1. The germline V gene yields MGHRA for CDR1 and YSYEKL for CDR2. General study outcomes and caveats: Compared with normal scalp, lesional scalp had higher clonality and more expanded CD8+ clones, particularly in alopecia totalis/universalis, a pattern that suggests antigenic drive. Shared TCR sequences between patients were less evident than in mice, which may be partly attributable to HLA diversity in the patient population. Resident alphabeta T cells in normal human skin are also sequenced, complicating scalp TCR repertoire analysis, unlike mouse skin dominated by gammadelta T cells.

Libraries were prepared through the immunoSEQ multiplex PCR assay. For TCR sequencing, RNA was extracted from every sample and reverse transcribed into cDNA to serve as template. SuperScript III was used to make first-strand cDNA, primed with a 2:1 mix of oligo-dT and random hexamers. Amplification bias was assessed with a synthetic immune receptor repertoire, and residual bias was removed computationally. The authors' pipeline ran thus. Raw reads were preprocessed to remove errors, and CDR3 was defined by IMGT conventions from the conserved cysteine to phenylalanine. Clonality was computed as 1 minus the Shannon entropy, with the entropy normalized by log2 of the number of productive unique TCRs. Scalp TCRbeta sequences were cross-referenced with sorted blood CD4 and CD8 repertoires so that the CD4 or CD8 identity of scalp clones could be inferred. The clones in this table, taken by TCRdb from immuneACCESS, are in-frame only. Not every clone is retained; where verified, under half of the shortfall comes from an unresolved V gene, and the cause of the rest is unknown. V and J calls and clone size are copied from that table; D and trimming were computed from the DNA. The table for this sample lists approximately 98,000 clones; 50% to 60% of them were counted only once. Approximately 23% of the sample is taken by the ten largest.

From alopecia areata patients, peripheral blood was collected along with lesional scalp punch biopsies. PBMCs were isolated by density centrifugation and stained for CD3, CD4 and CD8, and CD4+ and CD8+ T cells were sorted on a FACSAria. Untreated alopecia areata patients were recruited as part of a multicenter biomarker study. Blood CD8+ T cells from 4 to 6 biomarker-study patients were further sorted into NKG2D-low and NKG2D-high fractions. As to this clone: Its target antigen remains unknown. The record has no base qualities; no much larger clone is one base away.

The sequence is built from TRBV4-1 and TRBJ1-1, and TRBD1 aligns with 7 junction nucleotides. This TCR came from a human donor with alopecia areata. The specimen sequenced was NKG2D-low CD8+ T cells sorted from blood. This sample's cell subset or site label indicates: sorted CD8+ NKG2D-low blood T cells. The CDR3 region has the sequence CASSAGQLGTEAFF. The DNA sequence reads TGCGCCAGCAGCGCGGGACAGCTTGGCACTGAAGCTTTCTTT.